This TCR beta chain comes out of a study of shared clonotypes between healthy human individuals. Study-wide background: Per donor, CD8 memory used one plate, CD8 naive used two, CD4 memory used three and CD4 naive used three. Study observations and caveats: Non-shared clonotypes were found to have lower generation probabilities than the clonotypes that were shared by all four of the sorted-subset donors.

On this clone: Its antigen is undetermined.

Here immunoSEQ multiplex PCR was the method, and the copy in TCRdb shows in-frame clones only, minus some. The table has more than 2 million clones, 95% seen once. CDR1 SGHDT and CDR2 YYEEEE come from the germline V gene. The V gene end was trimmed by 4 bases and the J gene end by 0 bases; junction bases not matched to a gene: 5. This CDR3 contains 16 residues. Source material: naive CD4+ T cells sorted from blood. Sample subset: CD45RA+ positively selected. This receptor was taken from a man between 18 and 35 years old in good health. This chain joins TRBV5-6 and TRBJ2-4; 9 nucleotides align to TRBD1. CDR3 DNA: TGTGCCAGCAGCCCGGACAGGGGAATAGCCAAAAACATTCAGTACTTC. Translation gives CASSPDRGIAKNIQYF.